One sample yielded the 30 T cell receptor beta chains listed below, sequenced in a study of identical twins. TCRdb reprocessed the 5' RACE reads with MiXCR, giving one entry per CDR3 protein. Among some 900,000 distinct CDR3 sequences listed, 10% to 15% were seen once. This sample was also put to use in a study of yellow fever vaccine responses in identical twins.

The sample taken for sequencing was PBMCs. The receptors here all came from a young woman in good health.

This clonotype has a count of ten or more. The V gene is TRBV5-1, the J gene TRBJ2-7, with TRBD1 matching 10 bases. Germline lookup yields CDR1 SGHRS and CDR2 YFSETQ. V trimming: 7 bases; J trimming: 3 bases; junction bases outside the gene matches: 7. This CDR3 has 14 residues. This CDR3 is CASRTRTGGYEQYF. In DNA, the CDR3 is TGCGCCAGCCGGACACGGACAGGGGGCTACGAGCAGTACTTC.

The CDR3 reads CASSLGGRERMFRELFF. CDR3 nucleotides: TGTGCCAGCAGCTTAGGGGGCCGAGAGAGGATGTTCCGGGAGCTGTTTTTT. V usage is TRBV7-6 and J usage is TRBJ2-2, with D possibly being TRBD1 (5 bases). Between the trimmed V and J ends, which lost 1 base and 9 bases, there was a span of 21 bases. CDR1 SGHVS and CDR2 FNYEAQ come from the germline V gene. There are 17 residues in the CDR3.

The CDR3 region is CSVRWDGPYEQYF. In nucleotides, the CDR3 is TGCAGCGTGCGATGGGACGGTCCCTACGAGCAGTACTTC. V usage is TRBV29-1 and J usage is TRBJ2-7; D tentatively reads TRBD1 or TRBD2 (5 bases each). Germline V gives CDR1 SQVTM, CDR2 ANQGSEA. V gave up 6 bases and J gave up 2 bases, with 14 bases separating them. CDR3 size: 13 residues.

V gene TRBV6-5 combines with J gene TRBJ2-7; 11 positions match TRBD2. The CDR3 has 18 residues. Trimming took 2 bases from V and 3 from J; bases not matched to a gene: 12. Germline loops: CDR1 MNHEY, CDR2 SVGAGI. CDR3 amino acids: CASSYGVSGRAGVYEQYF. CDR3 sequence (DNA): TGTGCCAGCAGTTACGGGGTTAGCGGGAGGGCCGGAGTCTACGAGCAGTACTTC.

This clonotype was detected only a few times. The rearrangement links TRBV28 to TRBJ2-7; tentatively, D is TRBD1 (5 bases). This CDR3 has 14 residues. Germline V gene data show CDR1 as MDHEN and CDR2 as SYDVKM. V lost 4 bases and J 4 bases, leaving 14 bases between the germline ends. Here the CDR3 DNA reads TGTGCCAGCAGTTCCCAGACAGCCATTTACGAGCAGTACTTC. Its protein product is CASSSQTAIYEQYF.

This clonotype was seen many times. The chain uses TRBV2 and TRBJ1-4; perhaps TRBD1 as D (5 bases). Germline CDR1 is SNHLY and CDR2 is FYNNEI. The V gene lost 1 base and the J gene lost 8 bases, with 14 bases spanning the gap. This CDR3 contains 15 residues. CDR3 in DNA: TGTGCCAGCAGTGAAGAGGGACCGGGGGTGGAAAAACTGTTTTTT. Its protein is CASSEEGPGVEKLFF.

The J gene is TRBJ2-3, the V gene TRBV10-2; 13 bases align to TRBD2. CDR3 length equals 16 residues. Germline CDR1 and CDR2: WSHSY and SAAADI. The V gene end was trimmed by 6 bases and the J gene end by 0 bases; junction bases not matched to a gene: 3. CDR3: CASSRLAGGSTDTQYF. Written as DNA, the CDR3 is TGCGCCAGCAGCCGACTAGCGGGGGGTAGCACAGATACGCAGTATTTT.

This clonotype has more than one count but fewer than ten. The genes are TRBV5-1 and TRBJ2-5; TRBD1 matches at 9 bases. Germline loops: CDR1 SGHRS, CDR2 YFSETQ. CDR3 size: 19 residues. The V and J ends lost 4 bases and 5 bases, in that order; junction bases with no gene match: 21. In DNA, the CDR3 is TGCGCCAGCAGCCACACCATTCCCGGGACAGGGCCAACCCAGGAGACCCAGTACTTC. Translated, it gives CASSHTIPGTGPTQETQYF.

V and J are TRBV20-1 and TRBJ2-5; no clear D gene. This CDR3 spans 12 amino acids. Trimming shortened V by 7 bases and J by 5 bases, and 14 bases separated the two germline ends. The germline gives CDR1 DFQATT, CDR2 SNEGSKA (reference sequence). CDR3 protein: CSVVFPWETQYF. In DNA, the CDR3 is TGCAGTGTAGTCTTCCCGTGGGAGACCCAGTACTTC.

The rearrangement links TRBV24-1 to TRBJ2-3; 10 nucleotides line up with TRBD2. From germline, CDR1 is KGHDR and CDR2 SFDVKD. The CDR3 has 15 residues. The trim removed 4 bases at V and 6 bases at J, leaving 6 bases unmatched. Here the CDR3 DNA reads TGTGCCACCAGTGAGCTAGCGGGAGAATTGGATACGCAGTATTTT. It encodes CATSELAGELDTQYF.

The DNA for the CDR3 is TGCAGTGCTAGACTCCAGGGGTTTCGCACTAATGAAAAACTGTTTTTT. Translated, it gives CSARLQGFRTNEKLFF. The chain joins TRBV20-1 to TRBJ1-4; D may be TRBD1 (6 bases). Germline loops: CDR1 DFQATT, CDR2 SNEGSKA (reference sequence). V lost 2 bases, J lost 2 bases, and 15 bases lay in between. The CDR3 consists of 16 residues.

This clonotype was seen more than once but under ten times. V is TRBV24-1 and J is TRBJ2-3; D is unclear. The CDR3 has 19 amino acids. The germline CDR1 and CDR2 sequences are KGHDR and SFDVKD. The ends were cut back, 4 bases at V and 1 base at J, with 23 bases in the middle. Here the CDR3 reads CATSDPRWSPFSGTDTQYF. The CDR3 bases are TGTGCCACCAGTGACCCCCGATGGTCCCCCTTCTCGGGCACAGATACGCAGTATTTT.

The V gene is TRBV20-1, the J gene TRBJ2-3, with 8 bases lining up with TRBD2. V trimming: 0 bases; J trimming: 2 bases; junction bases outside the gene matches: 16. Germline V gene lookup returns CDR1 DFQATT and CDR2 SNEGSKA (reference sequence). The CDR3 has 19 amino acids. CDR3 sequence reads: CSARDGGVGTSPSTDTQYF. The CDR3 coding sequence is TGCAGTGCTAGAGATGGGGGCGTAGGGACTAGTCCTTCCACAGATACGCAGTATTTT.

This clonotype has a count of ten or more. The V and J genes are TRBV2 and TRBJ2-2; D ambiguous. The CDR3 loop spans 13 amino acids. Germline loops: CDR1 SNHLY, CDR2 FYNNEI. Deletions cut 7 bases from V and 4 bases from J, with 10 bases between. The DNA for the CDR3 is TGTGCCAGCAAAGACATTGGCACCGGGGAGCTGTTTTTT. This codes for CASKDIGTGELFF.

This clonotype came up a few times. This rearrangement joins TRBV27 to TRBJ2-2, with 8 bases matching TRBD2. CDR1 and CDR2 from the germline V gene are MNHEY and SMNVEV (reference sequence). This CDR3 is built from 15 residues. V shed 2 bases and J 6 bases; nucleotides not matched to a gene: 5. CDR3 nucleotide sequence: TGTGCCAGCAGTTTAGGACTAGCCTGGGCCGGGGAGCTGTTTTTT. It translates to CASSLGLAWAGELFF.

Many counts were recorded for this clonotype. This rearrangement joins TRBV6-2 or TRBV6-3 to TRBJ2-5; TRBD2 aligns across 11 bases. Trimming took 2 bases from V and 1 from J; bases not matched to a gene: 6. This CDR3 comprises 17 residues. Per the germline V gene, CDR1 is MNHEY and CDR2 is SVGEGT. The CDR3 DNA is TGTGCCAGCAGTTACAGGGCTAGCGGGAGGTTCCAAGAGACCCAGTACTTC. Its protein product is CASSYRASGRFQETQYF.

In regard to this clonotype: At one of its ends the junction is not consistent with the germline gene, which may arise from a read error. This chain uses TRBV6-5 with TRBJ2-2; either TRBD1 or TRBD2 may supply D (5 bases each). Germline V gene lookup returns CDR1 MNHEY and CDR2 SVGAGI. This CDR3 contains 12 residues. The CDR3: CAGSLGAGELFF. DNA of the CDR3: TGTGCCGGCAGTTTGGGGGCCGGGGAGCTGTTTTTT.

This clonotype was observed a handful of times. The rearrangement joins TRBV20-1 to TRBJ2-7, with TRBD1 matching 9 bases. The junction had 7 bases not matched to a gene; V was cut back by 5 bases and J by 2 bases. Germline CDR1 and CDR2: DFQATT and SNEGSKA (reference sequence). The CDR3 is 14 residues long. The CDR3 DNA reads as TGCAGTGCTCTACCCTGGACAGGGGCCTACGAGCAGTACTTC. Translating it yields CSALPWTGAYEQYF.

As for this clonotype: The limits of the CDR3 on the DNA are not certain, so only TCRdb's listed CDR3 is given. The V and J genes are TRBV12-3 or TRBV12-4 and TRBJ2-2; the D call of TRBD1 is as the table states it, not checked on the DNA. The CDR3 is 16 residues long, ends included. The CDR3 here is CASSSGQGTGTGELFF.

The gene calls are TRBV6-1 and TRBJ2-4, with TRBD1 matching 9 bases. The CDR3 length is 16 residues. In germline, CDR1 is MNHNS, CDR2 SASEGT. Trimming cost V 4 bases and J 0 bases; bases outside gene matches: 4. The CDR3 reads CASSARDRAAKNIQYF. CDR3 nucleotide sequence: TGTGCCAGCAGTGCTCGGGACAGGGCAGCCAAAAACATTCAGTACTTC.

In this sample, this clonotype turned up many times. The rearrangement uses TRBV12-3 or TRBV12-4 and TRBJ2-1; D unclear. This CDR3 region has 12 residues. Trimming removed 11 bases at V and 7 bases at J, with 15 bases between. The CDR3 reads CASAGPANEQFF. Written as DNA, the CDR3 is TGTGCCTCTGCCGGCCCAGCTAATGAGCAGTTCTTC.

This clonotype was seen more than once but under ten times. CDR3 DNA: TGTGCCAGCAGTGAAGCAGGGTCCTACAATGAGCAGTTCTTC. Its translation is CASSEAGSYNEQFF. The chain joins TRBV6-1 to TRBJ2-1; no reliable D call. Germline-derived CDR1 and CDR2 are MNHNS and SASEGT. V lost 0 bases to trimming and J lost 1 base, with 4 bases between them. There are 14 residues in the CDR3.

This clonotype was seen at least ten times. The chain is built from TRBV5-1 and TRBJ2-1; 8 bases match TRBD1. J gave up 0 bases and V 4 bases, and 3 bases lay outside the gene matches. CDR3 length: 15 residues. Germline CDR1 SGHRS, CDR2 YFSETQ. The CDR3 nucleotides read TGCGCCAGCAGCGACAGGGGCAGCTCCTACAATGAGCAGTTCTTC. This translates into CASSDRGSSYNEQFF. The variable domain in full, with the rest retrieved from reference TRBV5-1 and TRBJ2-1, is KAGVTQTPRYLIKTRGQQVTLSCSPISGHRSVSWYQQTPGQGLQFLFEYFSETQRNKGNFPGRFSGRQFSNSRSEMNVSTLELGDSALYLCASSDRGSSYNEQFFGPGTRLTVL.

This CDR3 reads CASSQDGTGANEKLFF. CDR3 DNA: TGCGCCAGCAGCCAAGATGGGACAGGAGCTAATGAAAAACTGTTTTTT. The rearrangement links TRBV4-1 to TRBJ1-4, with 8 bases matching TRBD1. The V gene end was trimmed by 0 bases and the J gene end by 3 bases; junction bases not matched to a gene: 3. Germline CDR1 reads MGHRA; CDR2 reads YSYEKL. The CDR3 is made up of 16 amino acids.

This clonotype was observed a few times. J is TRBJ1-1 and V is TRBV29-1; D is undetermined. Trimming removed 3 bases at V and 1 base at J, with 9 bases between. Germline loops: CDR1 SQVTM, CDR2 ANQGSEA. The length of the CDR3 is 13 residues. CDR3 in amino acids: CSVERTENTEAFF. DNA for the CDR3: TGCAGCGTTGAGCGGACCGAGAACACTGAAGCTTTCTTT.

This chain links TRBV29-1 with TRBJ1-1, with TRBD1 matching over 10 bases. CDR1 and CDR2 from the germline V gene are SQVTM and ANQGSEA. The junction had 5 bases not matched to a gene; V was cut back by 7 bases and J by 3 bases. CDR3 size: 13 residues. DNA of the CDR3: TGCAGCGCCACGGGACAGGGGCACACTGAAGCTTTCTTT. Protein: CSATGQGHTEAFF.

This clonotype has more than one count but fewer than ten. The chain has TRBV21-1 and TRBJ2-7. TRBV21-1 is termed a pseudogene. The CDR3 totals 15 residues. The CDR3 nucleotides are TGTGCCAGCAGCAACTTTTTCGGCACCCTCTACGAGCAGTACTTC. Its protein product is CASSNFFGTLYEQYF.

The rearrangement links TRBV4-1 to TRBJ2-3; D is undetermined. Germline values: CDR1 MGHRA, CDR2 YSYEKL. The length of the CDR3 is 15 residues. The V gene lost 0 bases and the J gene lost 6 bases, with 13 bases spanning the gap. CDR3 sequence (DNA): TGCGCCAGCAGCCAAGATCCTCCTAGTTTTGATACGCAGTATTTT. Translation gives CASSQDPPSFDTQYF.

This chain links TRBV27 with TRBJ2-1; TRBD2 aligns across 13 bases. The ends lost 5 bases at V and 0 bases at J; junction bases unmatched: 13. Germline loops: CDR1 MNHEY, CDR2 SMNVEV (reference sequence). The CDR3 length is 20 residues. The CDR3 sequence: CASSQPGLAGLRSSYNEQFF. The CDR3 DNA reads as TGTGCCAGCAGTCAACCGGGACTAGCGGGACTCCGGAGCTCCTACAATGAGCAGTTCTTC.

This clonotype was detected a few times. The gene calls are TRBV20-1 and TRBJ2-3, with TRBD2 as a possible D gene (5 bases). V lost 3 bases and J 3 bases, leaving 10 bases between the germline ends. The CDR3 has 13 residues. Germline V gene sequence: CDR1 DFQATT, CDR2 SNEGSKA (reference sequence). CDR3 nucleotide sequence: TGCAGTGCTAGCGACCGCGGGACAGATACGCAGTATTTT. Residues: CSASDRGTDTQYF.